Following are 17 T cell receptor beta chains from one sample sequenced in a study of metastatic and nonmetastatic thyroid tumors. TCRdb re-analyzed the PCR reads using MiXCR. In the table there are roughly 58,000 clones, 4% to 4.5% of which are singletons. No patient had received any treatment before thyroid surgery. Input material: blood. The receptor set was obtained from a female donor with papillary thyroid cancer or a benign thyroid nodule (not recorded which). Some clones in this sample may be carry-over from other donors' samples.

This clone showed up many times. The rearrangement joins TRBV11-2 to TRBJ2-2; D possibly corresponds to TRBD1 (6 bases). This CDR3 spans 15 amino acids. In germline, CDR1 is SGHAT, CDR2 FQNNGV. The ends were cut back, 2 bases at V and 5 bases at J, with 12 bases in the middle. CDR3 in amino acids: CASSLSGTLTGELFF. CDR3 coding DNA: TGTGCCAGCAGCTTATCCGGGACACTAACCGGGGAGCTGTTTTTT.

This clone was detected many times. The V call is TRBV19, the J call TRBJ2-7; 12 bases match TRBD2. The germline V gene has CDR1 LNHDA and CDR2 SQIVND (reference sequence). The CDR3 is made up of 19 amino acids. V gave up 8 bases and J gave up 1 base; unmatched junction bases: 18. CDR3 DNA sequence: TGTGCCAGTTCGCGTAAACCTCGGACTAGCGGGATATCATCCTACGAGCAGTACTTC. Its translation: CASSRKPRTSGISSYEQYF.

This clone has a count of ten or more. The junction differs from germline at one of its ends, possibly a read error. The gene calls are TRBV7-7 and TRBJ2-7, with TRBD2 matching over 8 bases. Germline assignment: CDR1 SSHAT and CDR2 FNYEAQ (reference sequence). The CDR3 extends over 15 amino acids. In DNA form, the CDR3 reads TGTGCTAGCAGCTTAGGCTCGGGGGGGGTCTACGAGCAGTACTTC. It translates to CASSLGSGGVYEQYF.

This clone was seen a handful of times. The chain combines TRBV6-4 with TRBJ2-7, with 8 positions matching TRBD1. J was trimmed by 4 bases and V by 0 bases; bases with no gene match: 8. Germline V gene lookup returns CDR1 MRHNA and CDR2 SNTAGT. The CDR3 has 16 amino acids. CDR3 coding DNA: TGTGCCAGCAGTGACTCGTGGGCCAGGGGGCTTTACGAGCAGTACTTC. It yields the protein CASSDSWARGLYEQYF.

V and J are TRBV10-3 and TRBJ2-1; TRBD2 matches 10 bases. This CDR3 is 15 amino acids long. Germline trimming cut 3 bases from V and 12 bases from J; bases unmatched to any gene: 11. Germline V lookup: CDR1 ENHRY, CDR2 SYGVKD. CDR3 region: CAISERLAGDKRQFF. For the CDR3, the DNA is TGTGCCATCAGTGAACGGCTAGCGGGAGACAAACGGCAGTTCTTC.

At least ten counts were recorded for this clone. This chain connects TRBV11-2 to TRBJ2-7, with 10 bases matching TRBD2. Trimming cost V 5 bases and J 7 bases; bases outside gene matches: 5. CDR3 size: 13 residues. Germline V CDR1 and CDR2: SGHAT, FQNNGV. CDR3 protein: CASSLAGAGEQYF. The CDR3 DNA reads as TGTGCCAGCAGCCTAGCGGGAGCAGGGGAGCAGTACTTC.

The chain links TRBV28 to TRBJ1-5; D might be TRBD1 (5 bases). Trimming took 7 bases from V and 3 from J, leaving 28 bases between them. Germline-derived CDR1 and CDR2 are MDHEN and SYDVKM. The CDR3 extends over 19 amino acids. CDR3 protein: CASNLVRGIPYYNNQPQHF. Here the CDR3 DNA reads TGTGCCAGCAACCTTGTTCGGGGGATCCCTTACTATAACAATCAGCCCCAGCATTTT.

This clone occurred a few times. The chain couples TRBV19 to TRBJ1-2, with D possibly TRBD1 on 6 matching bases. This CDR3 has 16 residues. V was shortened by 5 bases and J by 2 bases, with 18 bases between the two germline ends. Germline V CDR1 and CDR2: LNHDA, SQIVND (reference sequence). The CDR3 region has the DNA TGTGCCAGTAGTCGCCGGGACACCCTTATAAACTATGGCTACACCTTC. Amino acids: CASSRRDTLINYGYTF.

This clone has ten or more counts. This chain connects TRBV20-1 to TRBJ2-1, with D maybe TRBD1 (6 bases). This CDR3 has 16 amino acids. From germline, CDR1 is DFQATT and CDR2 SNEGSKA (reference sequence). V was cut by 0 bases and J by 2 bases, with 14 bases left in between. This chain's CDR3 is CSARDPLGQTYNEQFF. CDR3 in DNA: TGCAGTGCTAGAGATCCCCTTGGACAGACCTACAATGAGCAGTTCTTC.

The table lists this clone with many counts. V is TRBV11-2 and J is TRBJ1-3; D unresolved. V gave up 0 bases and J gave up 0 bases, with 9 bases separating them. This CDR3 region has 16 residues. The germline gives CDR1 SGHAT, CDR2 FQNNGV. The chain's CDR3 is CASSLDTRDSGNTIYF. For the CDR3, the DNA is TGTGCCAGCAGCTTAGATACCCGGGACTCTGGAAACACCATATATTTT.

There are many counts of this clone. The CDR3 region has the DNA TGTGCCAGCAGTGATTCAGGGTCCCTACAAGAGACCCAGTACTTC. This translates into CASSDSGSLQETQYF. The gene calls are TRBV6-1 and TRBJ2-5, with a tentative D call TRBD1 (5 bases). CDR1 is MNHNS and CDR2 is SASEGT in the germline V gene. The CDR3 runs to 15 residues. The V and J ends lost 3 bases and 2 bases respectively, with 13 bases between them.

This clone occurred many times. The chain couples TRBV6-2 or TRBV6-3 to TRBJ1-2, with 8 bases fitting TRBD1. Germline CDR1 is MNHEY and CDR2 is SVGEGT. Trimming removed 4 bases from V and 14 bases from J; junction bases left unmatched: 9. There are 12 residues in the CDR3. CDR3 in amino acids: CASSFGTGRKTF. In nucleotides, the CDR3 is TGTGCCAGCAGTTTTGGGACAGGCCGCAAGACCTTC.

There are a few counts of this clone. This may come from a read error, since a much larger clone is one base off. V is TRBV5-8 and J is TRBJ2-5; D unclear. The CDR3 is made up of 13 amino acids. CDR1 and CDR2 from the germline V gene are SGHTS and YDEGEE. Trimming removed 4 bases at V and 7 bases at J, with 14 bases between. For the CDR3, the DNA is TGTGCCAGCAGCCTCGTCAATTTGGGGACCCAGTACTTC. It is translated as CASSLVNLGTQYF.

The sample holds many counts of this clone. V gene TRBV2 combines with J gene TRBJ2-3; TRBD2 aligns across 9 bases. Germline V gene sequence: CDR1 SNHLY, CDR2 FYNNEI. With 7 bases clipped from V and 3 bases from J, the junction kept 8 bases outside the gene matches. The CDR3 is 15 amino acids. DNA for the CDR3: TGTGCCAGCACCAAGGGACTAGCCCTAACAGATACGCAGTATTTT. It encodes CASTKGLALTDTQYF.

This clone was recorded at least ten times. CDR3 region: CSAPPRQRHNEQFF. In DNA form, the CDR3 reads TGCAGTGCCCCACCCAGGCAGCGCCACAATGAGCAGTTCTTC. The gene calls are TRBV20-1 and TRBJ2-1, with D unclear. Germline CDR1 DFQATT, CDR2 SNEGSKA (reference sequence). The CDR3 consists of 14 residues. Trimming pared 6 bases from V and 5 bases from J, leaving 17 bases between.

Ten or more counts support this clone. The chain employs TRBV13 and TRBJ1-5; 7 bases are shared with TRBD1. Germline assignment: CDR1 PRHDT and CDR2 FYEKMQ (reference sequence). The CDR3 runs 14 residues. The V gene end was trimmed by 5 bases and the J gene end by 5 bases; junction bases not matched to a gene: 6. The CDR3 DNA reads TGTGCCAGCAGCCCCCGAGACAGGGATCAGCCCCAGCATTTT. As protein: CASSPRDRDQPQHF.

Only a few counts were recorded for this clone. The chain recombines TRBV28 with TRBJ1-1; TRBD1 agrees at 11 bases. Per germline, CDR1 MDHEN and CDR2 SYDVKM. V gave up 2 bases and J gave up 5 bases; unmatched junction bases: 7. The CDR3 is made up of 16 amino acids. CDR3 protein: CASSLGGQGAVTEAFF. The DNA for the CDR3 is TGTGCCAGCAGTTTAGGAGGACAGGGGGCAGTTACTGAAGCTTTCTTT.